Each of the 32 T cell receptor beta chains below was sequenced from the same sample in a study of monozygotic twins with inflammatory bowel disease (dated by TCRdb to about 2019). The library was produced with 5' RACE. TCRdb lists the instrument as Illumina HiSeq 2500. The reads were reprocessed in TCRdb, with one entry per CDR3 protein sequence and no accompanying DNA. The record for this sample contains over 200,000 distinct CDR3 sequences. The ten top clones hold 7.7% of the sample. Sequencing used blood. The source of these receptors is a human donor with ulcerative colitis or Crohn's disease, or a healthy co-twin of an affected twin (not recorded which).

The chain couples TRBV5-1 to TRBJ2-2; TCRdb's D call, TRBD1, is unchecked because there is no DNA. Germline V gene data show CDR1 as SGHRS and CDR2 as YFSETQ. The CDR3 consists of 15 residues. The CDR3 sequence is CARSMQGSYTGELFF.

The J gene is TRBJ1-5, the V gene TRBV5-1; with no DNA, the TCRdb D assignment of TRBD1 cannot be verified. The germline V gene encodes CDR1 SGHRS and CDR2 YFSETQ. The CDR3 totals 15 residues. The CDR3 spells CASCATGDGNQPQHF.

V is TRBV5-1 and J is TRBJ1-1. The CDR3 runs to 13 residues. The V gene's germline CDR1 is SGHRS and CDR2 YFSETQ. The CDR3 spells CASLAGRQLEAFF.

The chain uses TRBV5-1 and TRBJ2-7. The CDR3 covers 14 residues. From germline, CDR1 is SGHRS and CDR2 YFSETQ. This CDR3 is CASSWTGHSYEQYF.

CDR3 protein: CSADPNREAAFF. The rearrangement joins TRBV20-1 to TRBJ1-1; absent DNA, TCRdb's TRBD1 call cannot be checked. This CDR3 is 12 amino acids long. The V gene's germline CDR1 is DFQATT and CDR2 SNEGSKA (reference sequence).

The chain combines TRBV7-2 with TRBJ2-7. This CDR3 is built from 15 residues. Germline V gives CDR1 SGHTA, CDR2 FQGNSA. The CDR3 region is CASSPEALSSYEQYF.

The rearrangement uses TRBV12-3 or TRBV12-4 and TRBJ1-4; TCRdb's D call of TRBD1 is untestable without DNA. This CDR3 contains 15 residues. The CDR3 loop reads CASSPWTGTREKLFF.

The V and J genes are TRBV28 and TRBJ2-7; the D gene TCRdb calls, TRBD2, cannot be checked with no DNA. CDR1 and CDR2 (germline): MDHEN, SYDVKM. This CDR3 has 14 residues. CDR3 amino acids: CASSANQGLGEQYF. The full variable domain, rest sourced from reference TRBV28 and TRBJ2-7, is DVKVTQSSRYLVKRTGEKVFLECVQDMDHENMFWYRQDPGLGLRLIYFSYDVKMKEKGDIPEGYSVSREKKERFSLILESASTNQTSMYLCASSANQGLGEQYFGPGTRLTVT.

The chain uses TRBV5-1 and TRBJ1-4; the D call of TRBD1 rests on TCRdb alone, since no DNA is present to check it. The CDR3 consists of 15 residues. Per the germline V gene, CDR1 is SGHRS and CDR2 is YFSETQ. CDR3 in amino acids: CASSLDPGSNEKLFF.

The rearrangement links TRBV5-1 to TRBJ2-5; there is no DNA to check the TCRdb D call of TRBD1. The CDR3 totals 15 residues. Germline V gene data show CDR1 as SGHRS and CDR2 as YFSETQ. This chain's CDR3 is CASSLSGTGKETQYF. Based on the CDR3 plus reference TRBV5-1 and TRBJ2-5, the full variable domain is KAGVTQTPRYLIKTRGQQVTLSCSPISGHRSVSWYQQTPGQGLQFLFEYFSETQRNKGNFPGRFSGRQFSNSRSEMNVSTLELGDSALYLCASSLSGTGKETQYFGPGTRLLVL.

The genes are TRBV18 and TRBJ1-2. Looked up from germline, CDR1 is KGHSH and CDR2 is LQKENI. This CDR3 has 14 residues. The CDR3 spells CASSPAQSNYGYTF.

This sequence joins TRBV5-1 and TRBJ2-5; TCRdb outputs TRBD1, but without DNA this stays unchecked. This CDR3 region has 14 residues. Looked up from germline, CDR1 is SGHRS and CDR2 is YFSETQ. The CDR3 sequence: CASALLGGRETQYF.

The genes are TRBV30 and TRBJ2-2. Germline V gene sequence: CDR1 GTSNPN, CDR2 SVGIG (reference sequence). CDR3 length equals 11 residues. CDR3 sequence: CAWSNTGELFF.

The rearrangement joins TRBV12-3 or TRBV12-4 to TRBJ1-5; TCRdb gives TRBD1 as the D gene, but with no DNA this cannot be confirmed. The CDR3 covers 13 residues. The CDR3 is CASTPGQGTPQHF.

The chain combines TRBV5-5 with TRBJ1-2. CDR3 length equals 14 residues. CDR1 and CDR2 (germline): SGHKS, YYEKEE (reference sequence). This CDR3 reads CASTSEIEADGYTF.

The chain carries TRBV27 and TRBJ1-2; as DNA is missing, the TRBD1 call by TCRdb cannot be tested. There are 13 residues in the CDR3. CDR1 MNHEY and CDR2 SMNVEV come from the germline V gene (reference sequence). This CDR3 is CASSPRQNYGYTF.

The chain's CDR3 is CSVRAGGVTGELFF. The rearrangement links TRBV29-1 to TRBJ2-2; TCRdb designates TRBD2, a call that cannot be tested without DNA. The CDR3 length is 14 residues. Per the germline V gene, CDR1 is SQVTM and CDR2 is ANQGSEA.

V gene TRBV4-2 combines with J gene TRBJ2-1; TCRdb calls TRBD1, which cannot be checked without DNA. CDR1 and CDR2 from the germline V gene are LGHNA and YNFKEQ. This CDR3 spans 17 amino acids. The CDR3 sequence: CASSRAEGQGAGDEQFF.

This chain connects TRBV20-1 to TRBJ2-7; TCRdb's D call, TRBD2, is unchecked because there is no DNA. Germline lookup yields CDR1 DFQATT and CDR2 SNEGSKA (reference sequence). The CDR3 loop spans 13 amino acids. The CDR3 region is CSVSGPRSYEQYF.

The chain has TRBV24-1 and TRBJ2-3; TCRdb selects TRBD2, and the lack of DNA leaves this call unchecked. The CDR3 totals 18 residues. Per the germline V gene, CDR1 is KGHDR and CDR2 is SFDVKD. CDR3 in amino acids: CATSDFAKGLAGTDTQYF.

This chain connects TRBV5-1 to TRBJ2-2; no DNA is available, so the TRBD1 call from TCRdb remains unchecked. Germline V CDR1 and CDR2: SGHRS, YFSETQ. This CDR3 contains 15 residues. CDR3 amino acids: CASREGSGNTGELFF.

The chain joins TRBV29-1 to TRBJ2-2. Germline CDR1 SQVTM, CDR2 ANQGSEA. This CDR3 is built from 14 residues. The CDR3: CSVQERANTGELFF.

CDR3 amino acids: CASSPSSGPYTGELFF. The rearrangement joins TRBV5-5 to TRBJ2-2; TCRdb picks TRBD2, but there is no DNA to check that call. The CDR3 is made up of 16 amino acids. Germline V gene lookup returns CDR1 SGHKS and CDR2 YYEKEE (reference sequence).

This chain connects TRBV6-6 to TRBJ1-4. Germline V gene lookup returns CDR1 MNHNY and CDR2 SVGAGI (reference sequence). CDR3 size: 14 residues. CDR3 sequence: CASGLGGLGEKLFF.

This chain connects TRBV7-2 to TRBJ2-7; the TCRdb D gene call, TRBD2, has no DNA to confirm it. The CDR3 spans 14 residues. CDR1 is SGHTA, CDR2 FQGNSA, per germline. The CDR3 spells CASSPGGFLIEQYF.

J is TRBJ2-3 and V is TRBV12-3 or TRBV12-4. CDR3 length: 16 amino acids. The CDR3 sequence: CASSLAGFSSTDTQYF.

The chain carries TRBV29-1 and TRBJ1-2. This CDR3 region has 12 residues. The germline gives CDR1 SQVTM, CDR2 ANQGSEA. CDR3 loop: CSVEQQEDGYTF.

This chain joins TRBV29-1 and TRBJ2-2; no DNA is available, so the TRBD2 call from TCRdb remains unchecked. Germline assignment: CDR1 SQVTM and CDR2 ANQGSEA. The CDR3 extends over 14 amino acids. The CDR3 sequence is CSVGGRLNTGELFF.

The rearrangement links TRBV3-1 to TRBJ2-5. Germline V gene sequence: CDR1 LGHDT, CDR2 YNNKEL (reference sequence). The CDR3 has 15 amino acids. The CDR3 sequence is CASSHTVTQWETQYF.

The chain carries TRBV20-1 and TRBJ1-1; no DNA is available, so the TRBD1 call from TCRdb remains unchecked. There are 17 residues in the CDR3. CDR1 is DFQATT and CDR2 is SNEGSKA in the germline V gene (reference sequence). The CDR3 reads CSARDYGDRRLNTEAFF.

The chain uses TRBV20-1 and TRBJ1-1. Germline values: CDR1 DFQATT, CDR2 SNEGSKA (reference sequence). The CDR3 runs to 15 residues. CDR3 sequence: CSARDRTAGGMEAFF.

This chain uses TRBV29-1 with TRBJ2-1; the D call from TCRdb, TRBD1, cannot be confirmed without DNA. The CDR3 loop spans 14 amino acids. Germline V lookup: CDR1 SQVTM, CDR2 ANQGSEA. The CDR3 sequence is CSMTGTGVSNEQFF.